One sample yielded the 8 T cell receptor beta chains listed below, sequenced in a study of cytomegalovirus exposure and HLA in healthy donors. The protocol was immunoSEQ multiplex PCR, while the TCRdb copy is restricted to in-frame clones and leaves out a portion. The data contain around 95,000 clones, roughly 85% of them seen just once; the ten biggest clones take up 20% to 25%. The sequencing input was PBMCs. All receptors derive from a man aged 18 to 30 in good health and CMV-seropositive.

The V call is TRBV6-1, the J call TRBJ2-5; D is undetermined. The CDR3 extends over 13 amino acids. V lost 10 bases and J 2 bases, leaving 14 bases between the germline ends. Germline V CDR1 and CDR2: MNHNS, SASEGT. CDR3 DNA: TGTGCCACCAACGACTGGTATCAAGAGACCCAGTACTTC. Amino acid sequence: CATNDWYQETQYF.

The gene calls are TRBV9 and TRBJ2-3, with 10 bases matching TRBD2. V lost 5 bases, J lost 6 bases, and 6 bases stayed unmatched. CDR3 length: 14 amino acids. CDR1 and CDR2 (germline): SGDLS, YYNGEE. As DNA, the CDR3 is TGTGCCAGCAGTCCAGGGACTAGCGCGGATACGCAGTATTTT. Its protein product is CASSPGTSADTQYF.

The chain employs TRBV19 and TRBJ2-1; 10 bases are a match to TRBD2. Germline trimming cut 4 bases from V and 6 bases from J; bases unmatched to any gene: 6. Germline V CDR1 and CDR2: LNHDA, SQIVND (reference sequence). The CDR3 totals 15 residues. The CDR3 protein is CASSNLAGVSNEQFF. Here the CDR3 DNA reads TGTGCCAGTAGTAACCTAGCGGGAGTCAGCAATGAGCAGTTCTTC.

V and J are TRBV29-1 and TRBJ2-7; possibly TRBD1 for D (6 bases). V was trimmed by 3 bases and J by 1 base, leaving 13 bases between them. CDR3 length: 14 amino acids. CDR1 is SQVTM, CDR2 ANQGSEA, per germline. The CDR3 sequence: CSVDVTGQSYEQYF. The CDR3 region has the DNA TGCAGCGTTGATGTGACAGGACAATCCTACGAGCAGTACTTC.

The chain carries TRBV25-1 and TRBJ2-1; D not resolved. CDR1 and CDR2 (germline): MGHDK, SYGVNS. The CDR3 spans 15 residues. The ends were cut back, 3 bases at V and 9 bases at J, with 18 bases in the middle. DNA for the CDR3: TGTGCCAGCAGTGAGTCCACAGTAGTAAACACTGAGCAGTTCTTC. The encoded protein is CASSESTVVNTEQFF.

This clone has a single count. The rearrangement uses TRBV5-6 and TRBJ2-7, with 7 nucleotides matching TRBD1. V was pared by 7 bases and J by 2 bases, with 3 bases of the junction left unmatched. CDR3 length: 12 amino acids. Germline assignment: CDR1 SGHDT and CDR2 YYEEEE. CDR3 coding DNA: TGTGCCAGCGGGGGACAGACCTACGAGCAGTACTTC. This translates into CASGGQTYEQYF.

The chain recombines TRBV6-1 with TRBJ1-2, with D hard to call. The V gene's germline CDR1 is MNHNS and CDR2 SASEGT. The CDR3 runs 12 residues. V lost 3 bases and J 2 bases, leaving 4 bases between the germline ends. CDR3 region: CASSDRNYGYTF. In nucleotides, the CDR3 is TGTGCCAGCAGTGACAGGAACTATGGCTACACCTTC.

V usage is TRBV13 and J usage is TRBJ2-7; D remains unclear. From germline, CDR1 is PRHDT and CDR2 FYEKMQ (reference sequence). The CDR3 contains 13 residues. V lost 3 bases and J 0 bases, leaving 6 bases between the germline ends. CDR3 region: CASSLEPSYEQYF. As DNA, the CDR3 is TGTGCCAGCAGCTTGGAGCCCTCCTACGAGCAGTACTTC.